This is a list of T cell receptor beta chains from one sample in a study of T cell responses to AZD1222 COVID-19 vaccine. Libraries were prepared by immunoSEQ multiplex PCR; TCRdb keeps only in-frame clonotypes and omits some of them. The sample consists of 120,000 or so clones, roughly 91% of them appearing once. The sample in question was peripheral blood, obtained on day 0 of AZD1222 vaccination. These TCRs come from an adult in good health. CDR3s include the opening cysteine and the closing phenylalanine or tryptophan. Fields, in order: CDR3 length, J gene, clone size, D gene, V gene, CDR3 protein, CDR3 DNA. The D gene is left open where the match is weak. The size of a clone is reported for some rows only, either as once, few or many, or as a class for expanded clones.

17 | TRBJ2-7 | - | - | TRBV2 | CASSESGQFRTSYEQYF | TGTGCCAGCAGTGAGAGCGGACAGTTCAGGACCTCCTACGAGCAGTACTTC
16 | TRBJ2-4 | - | TRBD1 | TRBV3-1/TRBV3-2 | CASSQSTGEKRGIQYF | TGTGCCAGCAGCCAGTCGACAGGGGAAAAGAGGGGCATTCAGTACTTC
15 | TRBJ2-7 | - | - | TRBV3-1/TRBV3-2 | CASSQPLLSGSEQYF | TGTGCCAGCAGCCAACCCCTACTGTCGGGGAGCGAGCAGTACTTC
12 | TRBJ2-7 | - | TRBD1 | TRBV29-1 | CSVLGQPYEQYF | TGCAGCGTTCTGGGACAGCCCTACGAGCAGTACTTC
14 | TRBJ1-2 | - | - | TRBV3-1/TRBV3-2 | CASSQGYVSYGYTF | TGTGCCAGCAGCCAAGGCTACGTGTCCTATGGCTACACCTTC
15 | TRBJ1-6 | - | - | TRBV6-4 | CASSDSYESSSPLHF | TGTGCCAGCAGTGACTCGTACGAAAGTAGTTCACCCCTCCACTTT
16 | TRBJ2-5 | - | TRBD2 | TRBV6-5 | CASSYSRGSGAETQYF | TGTGCCAGCAGTTACTCGAGGGGTAGCGGGGCGGAGACCCAGTACTTC
16 | TRBJ2-3 | - | - | TRBV27 | CASSLVLEDYTNTQYF | TGTGCCAGCAGTTTGGTGTTGGAGGACTACACGAATACGCAGTATTTT
15 | TRBJ1-5 | - | TRBD1 | TRBV7-8 | CASSLVGQGGQPQHF | TGTGCCAGCAGCTTAGTTGGGCAGGGGGGTCAGCCCCAGCATTTT
15 | TRBJ1-2 | - | TRBD1 | TRBV4-1 | CASSQATGGFNGYTF | TGCGCCAGCAGCCAAGCGACAGGGGGCTTTAATGGCTACACCTTC
12 | TRBJ2-7 | - | - | TRBV12-3/TRBV12-4 | CASSLLAYEQYF | TGTGCCAGCAGTTTGCTGGCATACGAGCAGTACTTC
17 | TRBJ1-3 | - | - | TRBV7-8 | CASSYNLGGSSGNTIYF | TGTGCCAGCAGCTACAATTTGGGCGGGAGCTCTGGAAACACCATATATTTT
14 | TRBJ1-1 | - | - | TRBV18 | CASSLDNSYTEAFF | TGTGCCAGCTCTCTCGACAACTCATACACTGAAGCTTTCTTT
16 | TRBJ1-1 | few | TRBD1 | TRBV10-3 | CAISTGQVPMNTEAFF | TGTGCCATCAGCACAGGACAGGTCCCTATGAACACTGAAGCTTTCTTT
13 | TRBJ2-3 | - | - | TRBV6-2/TRBV6-3 | CASSYLTVNTQYF | TGTGCCAGCAGTTACCTGACGGTTAATACGCAGTATTTT
13 | TRBJ2-5 | few | - | TRBV6-2/TRBV6-3 | CASSYLQQETQYF | TGTGCCAGCAGTTACTTACAACAAGAGACCCAGTACTTC
13 | TRBJ1-1 | - | - | TRBV2 | CASSPTRNTEAFF | TGTGCCAGCAGCCCCACACGCAACACTGAAGCTTTCTTT
15 | TRBJ2-3 | - | - | TRBV5-1 | CASSPRDWDTDTQYF | TGCGCCAGCAGCCCCCGGGACTGGGACACAGATACGCAGTATTTT
13 | TRBJ2-1 | - | - | TRBV19 | CASSIPSPTEQFF | TGTGCCAGTAGTATTCCCAGCCCCACAGAGCAGTTCTTC
16 | TRBJ2-1 | - | TRBD2 | TRBV2 | CASSVRLAGTYNEQFF | TGTGCCAGCAGTGTAAGGCTAGCGGGGACCTACAATGAGCAGTTCTTC
14 | TRBJ2-7 | - | TRBD1 | TRBV6-2/TRBV6-3 | CASSPGQEPYEQYF | TGTGCCAGCAGTCCGGGACAGGAACCCTACGAGCAGTACTTC
11 | TRBJ1-2 | - | - | TRBV6-1 | CASSEWEGYTF | TGTGCCAGCAGTGAGTGGGAGGGCTACACCTTC
11 | TRBJ1-4 | - | - | TRBV19 | CASSPKGELFF | TGTGCCAGTAGTCCCAAGGGGGAACTGTTTTTT
15 | TRBJ2-6 | - | - | TRBV7-8 | CASSLWGSGANVLTF | TGTGCCAGCAGCTTATGGGGTTCTGGGGCCAACGTCCTGACTTTC
14 | TRBJ1-4 | - | - | TRBV5-4 | CASSLAAGSEKLFF | TGTGCCAGCAGCTTGGCAGCGGGGAGTGAAAAACTGTTTTTT
14 | TRBJ1-6 | - | TRBD1 | TRBV10-3 | CAISVGQDNSPLHF | TGTGCCATCAGTGTGGGACAGGATAATTCACCCCTCCACTTT
15 | TRBJ2-5 | - | - | TRBV7-6 | CASSLDGGLTETQYF | TGTGCCAGCAGCTTAGACGGGGGGCTTACAGAGACCCAGTACTTC
13 | TRBJ2-7 | few | TRBD1 | TRBV2 | CASDRGQTYEQYF | TGTGCCAGCGACAGGGGTCAGACCTACGAGCAGTACTTC
14 | TRBJ2-7 | - | - | TRBV3-1/TRBV3-2 | CASSQDRQQYEQYF | TGTGCCAGCAGCCAAGATCGACAGCAATACGAGCAGTACTTC
14 | TRBJ1-2 | - | - | TRBV7-8 | CASTSSGLGYGYTF | TGTGCCAGCACCTCCTCGGGCCTAGGCTATGGCTACACCTTC
12 | TRBJ2-3 | - | - | TRBV18 | CASSPGADTQYF | TGTGCCAGCTCACCGGGAGCGGATACGCAGTATTTT
14 | TRBJ1-3 | once | - | TRBV5-1 | CASSLQGSGNTIYF | TGCGCCAGCAGCTTGCAGGGATCTGGAAACACCATATATTTT
16 | TRBJ1-1 | - | TRBD1 | TRBV5-4 | CASSSGQGALWTEAFF | TGTGCCAGCAGCTCCGGACAGGGGGCACTGTGGACTGAAGCTTTCTTT
13 | TRBJ1-4 | - | - | TRBV7-2 | CASRLGGTEKLFF | TGTGCCAGCAGGTTGGGGGGGACTGAAAAACTGTTTTTT
14 | TRBJ1-4 | few | - | TRBV10-2 | CASRGRGTNEKLFF | TGCGCCTCTCGGGGGCGGGGTACTAATGAAAAACTGTTTTTT
15 | TRBJ2-5 | - | - | TRBV7-6 | CASSLKREVQETQYF | TGTGCCAGCAGCTTGAAGCGAGAGGTTCAAGAGACCCAGTACTTC
14 | TRBJ1-3 | - | - | TRBV19 | CASNTAGLGNTIYF | TGTGCCAGTAATACCGCCGGGCTCGGAAACACCATATATTTT
14 | TRBJ1-4 | once | - | TRBV18 | CASSLTATNEKLFF | TGTGCCAGCTCACTGACAGCAACTAATGAAAAACTGTTTTTT
15 | TRBJ1-1 | - | TRBD1 | TRBV23-1 | CASSRPDRLNTEAFF | TGCGCCAGCAGTCGTCCGGACAGGTTAAACACTGAAGCTTTCTTT
15 | TRBJ1-3 | - | TRBD1 | TRBV18 | CASSPIRQGGNTIYF | TGTGCCAGCTCACCAATCCGACAGGGGGGAAACACCATATATTTT
16 | TRBJ2-7 | - | TRBD2 | TRBV10-1 | CASSGAGRGASYEQYF | TGCGCCAGCAGTGGCGCGGGGCGGGGGGCCTCCTACGAGCAGTACTTC
14 | TRBJ2-5 | few | - | TRBV2 | CASSAAIVQETQYF | TGTGCCAGCAGTGCGGCTATAGTCCAAGAGACCCAGTACTTC